This is a list of T cell receptor beta chains from one sample in a study of neoadjuvant nivolumab and ipilimumab in lung cancer. The repertoire was sequenced with immunoSEQ multiplex PCR; TCRdb's copy has only in-frame clones and lacks some. The sample has about 13,000 clones, 90% to 96% seen once. The material was peripheral blood, obtained after neoadjuvant nivolumab, alone or with ipilimumab, at or shortly before surgery. These receptors were collected from an adult with non-small cell lung cancer. Each CDR3 is given with its conserved first and last residue. The D gene is left open where the match is weak. Clone sizes are given selectively: once, few, many, or a class where the clone is expanded.

j_gene,d_gene,abundance,v_gene,CDR3nt,CDR3aa
TRBJ1-1,NA,NA,TRBV9,TGTGCCAGCAGCCTATCCAGGAACACTGAAGCTTTCTTT,CASSLSRNTEAFF
TRBJ1-2,NA,NA,TRBV4-3,TGCGCCAGCAGCCAAGATCGATGGAGGGTCCTCCTCTTC,CASSQDRWRVLLF
TRBJ2-3,TRBD2,NA,TRBV29-1,TGTGGTATGCGGGGGTCAGCAGATACGCAGTATTTT,CGMRGSADTQYF
TRBJ2-3,TRBD2,NA,TRBV11-2,TGTGCCAGCAGCGAGGGACTAGCGGGAGCTGCAGATACGCAGTATTTT,CASSEGLAGAADTQYF
TRBJ1-1,NA,NA,TRBV5-4,TGTGCCAGCAGCTTGGATGGGGTGAACACTGAAGCTTTCTTT,CASSLDGVNTEAFF
TRBJ2-5,NA,NA,TRBV5-1,TGCGCCAGCAGCTTGGCCGCCGGGGGAGAGACCCAGTACTTC,CASSLAAGGETQYF
TRBJ1-2,TRBD1,NA,TRBV10-3,TGTGCCATCAGTCGACAGGGGCGGGAATATGGCTACACCTTC,CAISRQGREYGYTF
TRBJ2-7,NA,NA,TRBV14,TGTGCCAGCAGCCAAGTCAGGGGCTCTAGGTCCTACGAGCAGTACTTC,CASSQVRGSRSYEQYF
TRBJ2-7,NA,NA,TRBV7-9,TGTGCCAGCAGCCTACCGGGCTTGGGGCAGTACTTC,CASSLPGLGQYF
TRBJ2-1,TRBD1,NA,TRBV2,TGTGCCAGCACCTACGGACAGGGGAGGTATGAGCAGTTCTTC,CASTYGQGRYEQFF
TRBJ2-1,TRBD2,NA,TRBV5-1,TGCGCCAGCAGCTTGGATGCGGGAGGGGTCTCCTACAATGAGCAGTTCTTC,CASSLDAGGVSYNEQFF
TRBJ2-1,TRBD2,NA,TRBV5-6,TGTGCCAGCAGCGCCTGGACTAGCTGGGACCACTACAATGAGCAGTTCTTC,CASSAWTSWDHYNEQFF
TRBJ1-1,NA,NA,TRBV7-6,TGTGCCAGCAGCTTAGTCGGGGGGCGCGGCACTGAAGCTTTCTTT,CASSLVGGRGTEAFF
TRBJ2-5,NA,NA,TRBV5-1,TGCGCCAGCATAGCGGACCCAGGAAAGACCCAGTACTTC,CASIADPGKTQYF
TRBJ1-2,TRBD1,NA,TRBV10-3,TGTGCCATCAGCGGGACAGTTATCTATGGCTACACCTTC,CAISGTVIYGYTF
TRBJ1-1,NA,NA,TRBV10-3,TGTGCCATCAGCCGGTTGAACACTGAAGCTTTCTTT,CAISRLNTEAFF
TRBJ2-2,TRBD1,once,TRBV5-4,TGTGCCAGCAGCCCCCCGGGACAGGGGGGCACCGGGGAGCTGTTTTTT,CASSPPGQGGTGELFF
TRBJ1-1,NA,NA,TRBV5-4,TGTGCCAGCAGCGCCCGACAGGAGCTACCCCCTTTCTTT,CASSARQELPPFF
TRBJ2-7,TRBD2,NA,TRBV27,TGTGCCAGCAGGCCGCTACTAGCGGGAGAAGGGGAGCAGTACTTC,CASRPLLAGEGEQYF
TRBJ2-7,TRBD1,NA,TRBV10-1,TGCGCCAGCAGTGGTGGGACAGGGGTGAGCGAGCAGTACTTC,CASSGGTGVSEQYF
TRBJ2-5,NA,NA,TRBV30,TGTGCCTGGAGTGCGGTAGCGGAGTACCAAGAGACCCAGTACTTC,CAWSAVAEYQETQYF
TRBJ1-1,NA,NA,TRBV7-9,TGTGCCAGCAGCATCGGGGACCGATTGAACACTGAAGCTTTCTTT,CASSIGDRLNTEAFF
TRBJ2-2,TRBD1,NA,TRBV29-1,TGCAGCGTCGTACAGGGGCGGACCGGGGAGCTGTTTTTT,CSVVQGRTGELFF
TRBJ2-4,NA,once,TRBV6-1,TGTGCCAGCAGTGAAGCGGGACTAGCCAAAAACATTCAGTACTTC,CASSEAGLAKNIQYF
TRBJ2-7,TRBD1,NA,TRBV2,TGTGCCAGCCGGGGTGGTCGGGACAGGGCCTACGAGCAGTACTTC,CASRGGRDRAYEQYF
TRBJ1-3,NA,NA,TRBV7-9,TGTGCCAGCAGCTTTATGAACAGGGAAGTATCAAACACCATATATTTT,CASSFMNREVSNTIYF
TRBJ2-7,NA,NA,TRBV2,TGTGCCAGCAGAGCCGGGCCAGGGGCCTCGTACGAGCAGTACTTC,CASRAGPGASYEQYF
TRBJ2-7,NA,NA,TRBV7-2,TGTGCCAGCAGCTTATGGATAGCCTACGAGCAGTACTTC,CASSLWIAYEQYF
TRBJ2-3,NA,NA,TRBV7-3,TGTGCCAGCAGCTTAAGGGCCCGTTCAACTAGCACAGATACGCAGTATTTT,CASSLRARSTSTDTQYF
TRBJ2-7,NA,NA,TRBV7-8,TGTGCCAGCACCACACGTATCGCCTACGAGCAGTACTTC,CASTTRIAYEQYF
TRBJ2-1,NA,NA,TRBV5-1,TGCGCCAGCAGCTTGGATGGGGGGCAGGCGCGCCACAATGAGCAGTTCTTC,CASSLDGGQARHNEQFF
TRBJ2-3,NA,NA,TRBV27,TGTGCCAGCCTTCGCACGTCAAGGGTTAGCACAGATACGCAGTATTTT,CASLRTSRVSTDTQYF
TRBJ2-1,TRBD1,NA,TRBV6-4,TGTGCCAGCAGTGACGAACAGGGGGCTAATGAGCAGTTCTTC,CASSDEQGANEQFF
TRBJ1-1,NA,NA,TRBV2,TGTGCCAGCAGTGAAGGCATGGCGGGGGGAACCACTGAAGCTTTCTTT,CASSEGMAGGTTEAFF
TRBJ1-2,NA,NA,TRBV6-5,TGTGCCAGCAGTTACTCGAGTCAGGGCGTCGACTATGGCTACACCTTC,CASSYSSQGVDYGYTF
TRBJ2-7,NA,NA,TRBV5-1,TGCGCCAGCAGCTTGGTGTCATGGGAATCGGGTGAGCAGTACTTC,CASSLVSWESGEQYF
TRBJ2-3,NA,once,TRBV27,TGTGCCAGCAGGGGGGGTGCGGATACGCAGTATTTT,CASRGGADTQYF
TRBJ2-2,TRBD1,NA,TRBV18,TGTGCCAGCTCACCACCTCAGACAGGGCCGAACACCGGGGAGCTGTTTTTT,CASSPPQTGPNTGELFF
TRBJ1-1,NA,NA,TRBV18,TGTGCCAGCTCACCCCCGGCCCCGGAAGCTTTCTTT,CASSPPAPEAFF
TRBJ2-7,NA,NA,TRBV5-1,TGCGCCAGCACCCCCGGGACCGTGAGTTACGAGCAGTACTTC,CASTPGTVSYEQYF
TRBJ1-2,NA,once,TRBV19,TGTGCCAGTAGCACATCAGGGGCCCTAGCCTATGGCTACACCTTC,CASSTSGALAYGYTF
TRBJ2-7,NA,NA,TRBV11-2,TGTGCCAGCAGCTTAGGGGACTACGAGCAGTACTTC,CASSLGDYEQYF
TRBJ1-1,NA,NA,TRBV30,TGTGCCTGGAGTGTCGGGGAAGACACTGAAGCTTTCTTT,CAWSVGEDTEAFF
TRBJ1-4,NA,once,TRBV15,TGTGCCACCAGCAGAGGGGGAGACAGGTTCCGTGAAAAACTGTTTTTT,CATSRGGDRFREKLFF
TRBJ2-6,TRBD1,NA,TRBV29-1,TGCAGCGTTGAGGTTGTCGGACAGGGGAGCTCTGGGGCCAACGTCCTGACTTTC,CSVEVVGQGSSGANVLTF
TRBJ2-5,NA,NA,TRBV10-3,TGTGCCATCAGTGCGGGGGCCGAGACCCAGTACTTC,CAISAGAETQYF
TRBJ1-4,NA,once,TRBV25-1,TGTGCCAGCAGTGAGGCCCAAGATGAAAAACTGTTTTTT,CASSEAQDEKLFF
TRBJ2-7,TRBD2,NA,TRBV4-1,TGCGCCAGCAGCCAGGCACCGGGACTAGCGGCCTACGAGCAGTACTTC,CASSQAPGLAAYEQYF
TRBJ2-7,NA,once,TRBV5-4,TGTGCCAGCAGCTTGAGCACCGTGGCCTCCTACGAGCAGTACTTC,CASSLSTVASYEQYF
TRBJ1-2,NA,NA,TRBV28,TGTGCCAGCAGCCCTAGGGCATGGAAGCTCCCTAGGGGCTACACCTTC,CASSPRAWKLPRGYTF
TRBJ1-4,NA,NA,TRBV5-1,TGCGCCAGCAGCTTGGCGGGGGCATCTAATGAAAAACTGTTTTTT,CASSLAGASNEKLFF
TRBJ2-5,NA,NA,TRBV7-2,TGTGCCAGCAGCTTACCAGGGTTCGGGGAGACCCAGTACTTC,CASSLPGFGETQYF
TRBJ1-5,NA,NA,TRBV6-6,TGTGCCAGCAGTTACTCCAGGCAACAGGCCAATCAGCCCCAGCATTTT,CASSYSRQQANQPQHF